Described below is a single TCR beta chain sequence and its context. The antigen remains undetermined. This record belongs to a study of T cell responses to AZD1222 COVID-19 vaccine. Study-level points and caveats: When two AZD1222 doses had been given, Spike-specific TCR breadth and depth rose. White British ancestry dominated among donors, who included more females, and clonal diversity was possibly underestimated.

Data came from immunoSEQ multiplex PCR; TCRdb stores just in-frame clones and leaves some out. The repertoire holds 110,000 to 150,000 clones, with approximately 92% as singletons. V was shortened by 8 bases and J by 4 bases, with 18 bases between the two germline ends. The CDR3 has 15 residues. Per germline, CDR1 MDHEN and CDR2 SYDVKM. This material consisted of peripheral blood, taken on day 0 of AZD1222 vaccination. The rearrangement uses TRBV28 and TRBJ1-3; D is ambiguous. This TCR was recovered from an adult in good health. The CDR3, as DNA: TGTGCCAGCGGCCGCCCTGGGGTTGGAGGAAACACCATATATTTT. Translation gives CASGRPGVGGNTIYF.